The clone carrying this T cell receptor (beta chain) has ten or more counts. Its target is not known. These data come from a study of T-cell memory formation after mild COVID-19. Whole-study results and caveats: Whereas later expanders leaned CD4+, clones contracting day 15 to 85 showed a balanced CD4/CD8 makeup. That cross-reactive memory joined was suggested by some responding clones appearing in pre-infection memory.

Sample barcodes and UMIs were carried by the TCR alpha and TCR beta cDNA libraries that 5'RACE generated with constant-segment primers. In TCRdb, the 5' RACE reads were re-called with MiXCR into one record per CDR3 protein. The sample contains some 120,000 distinct CDR3 sequences, approximately 5.9% of which appear only once. Trimming shortened V by 5 bases and J by 2 bases, and 20 bases separated the two germline ends. The CDR3 spans 16 residues. Per the germline V gene, CDR1 is SGHRS and CDR2 is YFSETQ. The sequence derives from an adult woman who had mild COVID-19 (a few samples of this study predate the infection). Cell type and time point are not known. The sequencing sample was made of PBMCs or a T cell subset sorted from them (not recorded which). The chain links TRBV5-1 to TRBJ2-7, with D maybe TRBD1 (5 bases). This CDR3 is CASSPRVTGGTYEQYF. The DNA of the CDR3 is TGCGCCAGCAGTCCCAGGGTAACAGGCGGCACCTACGAGCAGTACTTC.